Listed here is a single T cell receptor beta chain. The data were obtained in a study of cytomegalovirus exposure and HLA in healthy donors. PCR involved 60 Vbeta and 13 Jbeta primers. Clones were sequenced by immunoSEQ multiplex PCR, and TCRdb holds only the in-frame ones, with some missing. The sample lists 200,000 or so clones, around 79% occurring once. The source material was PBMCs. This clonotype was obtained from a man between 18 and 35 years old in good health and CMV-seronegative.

The CDR3: CSVEPPRGQYF. The DNA for the CDR3 is TGCAGCGTTGAACCCCCCCGCGGGCAGTATTTT. The J gene is TRBJ2-3, the V gene TRBV29-1; D unclear. Germline V gene lookup returns CDR1 SQVTM and CDR2 ANQGSEA. The CDR3 runs 11 residues. Trimming took 2 bases from V and 11 from J, leaving 11 bases between them.